A selection of T cell receptor beta chains follows, all from one sample in a study of regulatory T cells in long-lasting Graves disease. TCRdb reprocessed the multiplex PCR reads with MiXCR, giving one entry per CDR3 protein. The data show roughly 470,000 distinct CDR3 sequences, roughly 20% seen once. Here the sequenced sample was peripheral blood mononuclear cells (PBMCs), taken when the disease was refractory, from a patient treated with antithyroid drugs. These receptor sequences come from a female donor with Graves disease. Both conserved end residues are part of each CDR3. A D gene is named only where the DNA matches it firmly. Size tells how often a clone was seen (once, few, many) or the class of an expanded clone, and some rows leave it out.

J | length | V | size | D | CDR3 | DNA
TRBJ2-7 | 14 | TRBV7-2 | few | TRBD2 | CASSPSGRAWEQYF | TGTGCCAGCAGTCCAAGCGGGAGGGCCTGGGAGCAGTACTTC
TRBJ1-1 | 11 | TRBV20-1 | NA | NA | CSGQRNTEAFF | TGCAGTGGACAGAGGAACACTGAAGCTTTCTTT
TRBJ1-5 | 14 | TRBV24-1 | NA | TRBD1 | CATSDWGQDQPQHF | TGTGCCACCAGTGATTGGGGACAGGATCAGCCCCAGCATTTT
TRBJ1-6 | 13 | TRBV20-1 | few | TRBD1 | CSGTRDSNSPLHF | TGCAGCGGGACCCGGGACAGCAATTCACCCCTCCACTTT
TRBJ1-1 | 15 | TRBV6-5 | many | NA | CASSYSHSMNTEAFF | TGTGCCAGCAGTTACTCGCATTCGATGAACACTGAAGCTTTCTTT
TRBJ2-2 | 13 | TRBV12-3/TRBV12-4 | many | NA | CASSLQGTGELFF | TGTGCCAGCAGTCTACAGGGAACCGGGGAGCTGTTTTTT
TRBJ1-6 | 14 | TRBV15 | NA | NA | CATSTKGANSPLHF | TGTGCCACCAGCACCAAAGGGGCCAATTCACCCCTCCACTTT
TRBJ2-7 | 13 | TRBV12-3/TRBV12-4 | many | NA | CASSLFGGPEQYF | TGTGCCAGCAGTTTATTTGGCGGCCCCGAGCAGTACTTC
TRBJ1-4 | 13 | TRBV18 | many | NA | CASSPPGEEKLFF | TGTGCCAGCTCACCACCAGGGGAGGAAAAACTGTTTTTT
TRBJ1-3 | 13 | TRBV29-1 | NA | NA | CSIWTYSGNTIYF | TGCAGTATCTGGACGTACTCTGGAAACACCATATATTTT
TRBJ2-5 | 13 | TRBV20-1 | many | TRBD1 | CSARENRGETQYF | TGCAGTGCTAGAGAAAACAGGGGGGAGACCCAGTACTTC